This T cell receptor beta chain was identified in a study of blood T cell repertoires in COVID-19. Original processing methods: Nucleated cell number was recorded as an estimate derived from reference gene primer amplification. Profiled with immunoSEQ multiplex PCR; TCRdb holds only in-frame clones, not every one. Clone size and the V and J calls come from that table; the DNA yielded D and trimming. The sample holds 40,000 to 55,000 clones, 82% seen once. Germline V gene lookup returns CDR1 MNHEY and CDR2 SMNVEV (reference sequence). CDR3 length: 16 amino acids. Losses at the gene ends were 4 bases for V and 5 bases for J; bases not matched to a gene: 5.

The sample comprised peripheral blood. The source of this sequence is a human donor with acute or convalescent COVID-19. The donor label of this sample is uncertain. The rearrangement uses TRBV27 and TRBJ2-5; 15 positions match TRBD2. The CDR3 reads CASSSGLAGGFETQYF. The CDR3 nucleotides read TGTGCCAGCAGTTCAGGACTAGCGGGGGGGTTCGAGACCCAGTACTTC.